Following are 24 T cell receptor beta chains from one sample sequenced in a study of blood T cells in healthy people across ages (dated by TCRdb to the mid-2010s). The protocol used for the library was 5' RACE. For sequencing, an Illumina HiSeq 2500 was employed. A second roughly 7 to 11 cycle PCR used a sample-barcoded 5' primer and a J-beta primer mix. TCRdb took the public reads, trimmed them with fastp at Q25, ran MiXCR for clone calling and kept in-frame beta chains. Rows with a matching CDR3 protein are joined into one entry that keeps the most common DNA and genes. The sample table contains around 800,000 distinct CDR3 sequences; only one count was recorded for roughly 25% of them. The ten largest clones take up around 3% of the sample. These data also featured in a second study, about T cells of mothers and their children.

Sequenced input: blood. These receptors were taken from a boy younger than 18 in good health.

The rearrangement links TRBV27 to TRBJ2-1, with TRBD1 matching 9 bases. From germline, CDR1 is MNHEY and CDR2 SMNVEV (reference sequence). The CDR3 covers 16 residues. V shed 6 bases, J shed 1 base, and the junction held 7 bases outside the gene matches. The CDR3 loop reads CASRILGTGSYNEQFF. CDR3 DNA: TGTGCCAGCAGGATCTTGGGGACAGGGTCCTACAATGAGCAGTTCTTC.

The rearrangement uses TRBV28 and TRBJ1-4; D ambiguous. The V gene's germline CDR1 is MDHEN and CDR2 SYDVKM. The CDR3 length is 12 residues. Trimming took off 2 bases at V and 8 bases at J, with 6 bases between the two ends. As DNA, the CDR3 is TGTGCCAGCAGTTTACAACAGGAAAAACTGTTTTTT. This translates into CASSLQQEKLFF.

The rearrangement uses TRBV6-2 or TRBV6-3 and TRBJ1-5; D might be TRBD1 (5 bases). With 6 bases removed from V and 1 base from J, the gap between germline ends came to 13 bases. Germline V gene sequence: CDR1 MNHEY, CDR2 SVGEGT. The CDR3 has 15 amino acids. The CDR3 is CASSQRGWSNQPQHF. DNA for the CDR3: TGTGCCAGCAGCCAGAGGGGCTGGAGCAATCAGCCCCAGCATTTT.

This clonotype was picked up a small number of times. The CDR3 loop is CASSQMGTRGLPFF. CDR3 bases: TGTGCCAGCAGCCAGATGGGAACCCGGGGACTTCCGTTCTTC. The V and J genes are TRBV3-1 and TRBJ2-1; a possible D gene is TRBD2 (6 bases). V lost 3 bases, J lost 15 bases, and 21 bases lay in between. CDR1 and CDR2 from the germline V gene are LGHDT and YNNKEL (reference sequence). The CDR3 has 14 residues.

For the CDR3, the DNA is TGTGCCAGCAGCCAAGACTACTCGGGGACCCAGTACTTC. As protein: CASSQDYSGTQYF. The chain employs TRBV3-1 and TRBJ2-5; D uncertain. V lost 0 bases and J 7 bases, leaving 9 bases between the germline ends. Per germline, CDR1 LGHDT and CDR2 YNNKEL (reference sequence). The CDR3 covers 13 residues.

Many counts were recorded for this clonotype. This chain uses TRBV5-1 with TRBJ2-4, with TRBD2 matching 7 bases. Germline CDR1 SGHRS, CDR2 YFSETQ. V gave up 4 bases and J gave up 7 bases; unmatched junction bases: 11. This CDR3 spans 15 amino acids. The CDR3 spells CASSASHAGGNIQYF. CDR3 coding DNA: TGCGCCAGCAGCGCGAGCCACGCCGGGGGGAACATTCAGTACTTC.

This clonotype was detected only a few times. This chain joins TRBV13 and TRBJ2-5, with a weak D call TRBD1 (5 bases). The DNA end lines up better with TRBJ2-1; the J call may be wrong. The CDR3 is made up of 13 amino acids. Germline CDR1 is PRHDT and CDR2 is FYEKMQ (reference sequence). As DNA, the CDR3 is TGTGCCAGCAGCTTAAGGGGTAACAATGAGCAGTTCTTC. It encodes CASSLRGNNEQFF.

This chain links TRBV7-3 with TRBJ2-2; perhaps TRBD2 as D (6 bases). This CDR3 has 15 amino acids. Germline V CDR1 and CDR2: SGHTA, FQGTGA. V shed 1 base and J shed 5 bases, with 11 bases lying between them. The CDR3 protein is CASSLNGGWTGELFF. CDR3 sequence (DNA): TGTGCCAGCAGCTTAAACGGGGGTTGGACCGGGGAGCTGTTTTTT.

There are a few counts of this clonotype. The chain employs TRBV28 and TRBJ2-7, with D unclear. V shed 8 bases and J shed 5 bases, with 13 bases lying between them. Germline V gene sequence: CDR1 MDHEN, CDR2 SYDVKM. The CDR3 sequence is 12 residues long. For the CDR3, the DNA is TGTGCCAGCCGAGCATGGGGTAACGAGCAGTACTTC. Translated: CASRAWGNEQYF.

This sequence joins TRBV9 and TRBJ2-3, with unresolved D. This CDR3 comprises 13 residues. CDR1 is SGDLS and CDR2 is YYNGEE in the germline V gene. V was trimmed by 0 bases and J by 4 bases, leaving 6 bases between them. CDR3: CASSVDGADTQYF. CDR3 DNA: TGTGCCAGCAGCGTAGATGGCGCAGATACGCAGTATTTT.

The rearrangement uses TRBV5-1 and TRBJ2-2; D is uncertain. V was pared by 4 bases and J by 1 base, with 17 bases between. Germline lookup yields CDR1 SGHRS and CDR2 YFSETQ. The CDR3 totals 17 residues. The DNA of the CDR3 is TGCGCCAGCAGCCCCGACACACAACACCAGAACACCGGGGAGCTGTTTTTT. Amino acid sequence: CASSPDTQHQNTGELFF.

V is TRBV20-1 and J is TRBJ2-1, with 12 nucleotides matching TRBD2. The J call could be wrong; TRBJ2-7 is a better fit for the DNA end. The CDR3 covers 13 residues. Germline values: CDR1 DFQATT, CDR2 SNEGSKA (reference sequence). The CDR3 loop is CSARVTSGGQQYF. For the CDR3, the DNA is TGCAGTGCTAGGGTGACTAGCGGGGGACAGCAGTACTTC.

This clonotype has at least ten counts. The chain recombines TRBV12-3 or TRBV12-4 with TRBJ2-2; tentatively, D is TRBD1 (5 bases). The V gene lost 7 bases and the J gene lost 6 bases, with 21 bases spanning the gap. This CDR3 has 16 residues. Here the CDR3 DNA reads TGTGCCAGCAAATATTTAACAGGCGAGAAGGCCGGGGAGCTGTTTTTT. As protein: CASKYLTGEKAGELFF.

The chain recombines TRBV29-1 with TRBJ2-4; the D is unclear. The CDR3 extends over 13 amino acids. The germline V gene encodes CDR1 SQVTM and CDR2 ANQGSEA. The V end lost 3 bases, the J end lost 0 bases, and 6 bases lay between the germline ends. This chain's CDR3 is CSVDPGAKNIQYF. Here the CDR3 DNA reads TGCAGCGTTGACCCAGGAGCCAAAAACATTCAGTACTTC.

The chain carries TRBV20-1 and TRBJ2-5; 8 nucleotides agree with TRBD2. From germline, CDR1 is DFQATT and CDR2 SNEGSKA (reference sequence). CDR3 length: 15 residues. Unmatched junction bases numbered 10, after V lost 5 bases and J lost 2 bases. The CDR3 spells CSAVAGTRSQETQYF. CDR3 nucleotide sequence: TGCAGTGCTGTCGCCGGGACTAGAAGTCAAGAGACCCAGTACTTC.

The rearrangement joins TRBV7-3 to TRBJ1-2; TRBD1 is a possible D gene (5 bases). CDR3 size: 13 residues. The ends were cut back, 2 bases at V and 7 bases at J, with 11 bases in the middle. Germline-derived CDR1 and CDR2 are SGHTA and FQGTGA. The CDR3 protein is CASSLGAGCGYTF. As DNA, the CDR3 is TGTGCCAGCAGCTTAGGGGCAGGTTGTGGCTACACCTTC.

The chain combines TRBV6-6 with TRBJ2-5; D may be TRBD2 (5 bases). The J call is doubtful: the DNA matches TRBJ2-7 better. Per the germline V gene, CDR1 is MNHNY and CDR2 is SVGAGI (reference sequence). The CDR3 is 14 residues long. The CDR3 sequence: CASSRGNTYYEQYF. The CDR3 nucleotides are TGTGCCAGCAGTCGAGGGAACACCTACTACGAGCAGTACTTC.

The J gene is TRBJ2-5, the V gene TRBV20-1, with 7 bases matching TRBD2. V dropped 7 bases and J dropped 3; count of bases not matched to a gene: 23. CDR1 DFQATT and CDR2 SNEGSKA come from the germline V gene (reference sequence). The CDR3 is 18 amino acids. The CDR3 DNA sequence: TGCAGTGGCCCCCGAAGGAGGTGGCTAGCGGAAAATAAAGAGACCCAGTACTTC. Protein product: CSGPRRRWLAENKETQYF.

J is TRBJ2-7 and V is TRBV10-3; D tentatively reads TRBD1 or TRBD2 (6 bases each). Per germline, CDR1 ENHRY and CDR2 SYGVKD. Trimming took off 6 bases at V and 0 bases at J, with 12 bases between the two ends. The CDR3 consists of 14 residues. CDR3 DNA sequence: TGTGCCATCAGGGCGGGACAAGACTCCTACGAGCAGTACTTC. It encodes CAIRAGQDSYEQYF.

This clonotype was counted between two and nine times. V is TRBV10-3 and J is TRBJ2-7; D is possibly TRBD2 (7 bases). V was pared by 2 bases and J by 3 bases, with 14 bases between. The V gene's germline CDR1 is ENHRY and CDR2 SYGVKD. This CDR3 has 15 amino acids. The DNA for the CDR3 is TGTGCCATCAGTGAGCGGGGGGCCCCTCTCTACGAGCAGTACTTC. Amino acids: CAISERGAPLYEQYF.

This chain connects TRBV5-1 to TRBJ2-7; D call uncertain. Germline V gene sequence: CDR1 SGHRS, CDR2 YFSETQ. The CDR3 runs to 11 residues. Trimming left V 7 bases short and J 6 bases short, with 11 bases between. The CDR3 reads CASELLGEQYF. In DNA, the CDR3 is TGCGCCAGCGAACTGTTGGGCGAGCAGTACTTC.

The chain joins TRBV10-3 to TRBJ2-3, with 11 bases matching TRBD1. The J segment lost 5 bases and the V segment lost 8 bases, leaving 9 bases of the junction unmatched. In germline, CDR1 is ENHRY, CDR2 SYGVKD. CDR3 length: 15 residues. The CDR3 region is CAIAGDRGSRDTQYF. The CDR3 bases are TGTGCCATCGCCGGGGACAGGGGGTCAAGAGATACGCAGTATTTT.

CDR3 region: CASSPRGLAYEQYF. CDR3 coding DNA: TGTGCCAGCAGCCCAAGAGGGCTAGCTTACGAGCAGTACTTC. V usage is TRBV9 and J usage is TRBJ2-7, with D maybe TRBD2 (5 bases). V was clipped by 4 bases and J by 4 bases, with 15 bases between them. CDR1 is SGDLS, CDR2 YYNGEE, per germline. The CDR3 runs 14 residues.

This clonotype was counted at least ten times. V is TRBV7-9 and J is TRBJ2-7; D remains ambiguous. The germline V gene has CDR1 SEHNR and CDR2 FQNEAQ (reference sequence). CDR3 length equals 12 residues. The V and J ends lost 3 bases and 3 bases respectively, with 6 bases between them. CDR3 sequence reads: CASSFDDYEQYF. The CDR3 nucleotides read TGTGCCAGCAGCTTCGATGACTACGAGCAGTACTTC.